This T cell receptor beta chain comes out of a study of OX40 agonist ivuxolimab in advanced cancers. As for the study in general: Patients received ivuxolimab, an intravenous treatment, every 2 weeks at 0.01 to 10 mg/kg. Patients with hepatocellular carcinoma, melanoma, renal cell or head and neck cancer made up the dose-escalation patients. General study results and limits: Among patients with partial responses at 0.1-3.0 mg/kg, clonal expansion was among the lowest. Circulating CD4+ and CD8+ T cells showed clonal expansion by week 6 at 0.1 to 3.0 mg/kg.

Germline values: CDR1 GTSNPN, CDR2 SVGIG (reference sequence). The CDR3 totals 13 residues. Trimming shortened V by 6 bases and J by 7 bases, and 15 bases separated the two germline ends. Sequencing was performed with immunoSEQ multiplex PCR; in TCRdb, only in-frame clones are kept and a portion is missing. This table has fewer than 80,000 clones, roughly four fifths appearing once. Of note for this clone: Its antigen is unidentified.

The chain joins TRBV30 to TRBJ1-4, with D maybe TRBD1 (5 bases). The receptor comes from an adult with an advanced solid tumor such as melanoma, head and neck, liver or kidney cancer. The sequenced sample was CD4+ or CD8+ T cells sorted from blood, obtained in a trial of the OX40 agonist ivuxolimab. The CDR3 DNA is TGTGCCTGTAGTCGGGGCGCAAGTGAAAAACTGTTTTTT. It translates to CACSRGASEKLFF.